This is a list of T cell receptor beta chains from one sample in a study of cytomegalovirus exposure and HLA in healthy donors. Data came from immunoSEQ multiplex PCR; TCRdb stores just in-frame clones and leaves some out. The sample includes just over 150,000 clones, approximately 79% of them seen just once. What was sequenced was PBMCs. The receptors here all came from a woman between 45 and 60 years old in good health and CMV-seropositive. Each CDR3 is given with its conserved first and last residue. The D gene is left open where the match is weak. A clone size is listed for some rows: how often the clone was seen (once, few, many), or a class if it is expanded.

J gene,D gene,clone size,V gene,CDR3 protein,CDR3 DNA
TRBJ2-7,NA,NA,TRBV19,CASSTAGALGTYEQYF,TGTGCCAGTAGTACGGCCGGGGCGCTCGGGACTTACGAGCAGTACTTC
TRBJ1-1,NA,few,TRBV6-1,CASSEGGPVTEAFF,TGTGCCAGCAGTGAAGGGGGCCCGGTCACTGAAGCTTTCTTT
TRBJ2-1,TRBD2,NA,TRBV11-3,CASSLTTSVISNEQFF,TGTGCCAGCAGCTTAACCACTAGCGTGATTTCCAATGAGCAGTTCTTC
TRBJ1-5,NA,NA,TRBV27,CASSLEVGLSNQPQHF,TGTGCCAGCAGTTTAGAAGTAGGACTTAGCAATCAGCCCCAGCATTTT
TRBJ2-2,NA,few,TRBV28,CASSLNIPGELFF,TGTGCCAGCAGTTTAAACATCCCCGGGGAGCTGTTTTTT
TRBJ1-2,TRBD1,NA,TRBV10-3,CAINPWDREDGYTF,TGTGCCATTAACCCTTGGGACAGGGAGGATGGCTACACCTTC
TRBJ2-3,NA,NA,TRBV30,CAWSVGRADTQYF,TGTGCCTGGAGTGTGGGCAGGGCAGATACGCAGTATTTT
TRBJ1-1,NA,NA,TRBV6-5,CASSYARDTLNTEAFF,TGTGCCAGCAGTTACGCCCGGGACACCTTGAACACTGAAGCTTTCTTT
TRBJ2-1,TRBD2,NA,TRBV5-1,CASSYGLASYEQFF,TGCGCCAGCAGCTATGGACTAGCGTCCTATGAGCAGTTCTTC
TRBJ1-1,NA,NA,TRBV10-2,CASTPDSYSATTEAFF,TGCGCCAGCACCCCAGACTCCTATAGTGCTACCACTGAAGCTTTCTTT
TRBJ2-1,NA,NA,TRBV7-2,CASSLEVQGMFF,TGTGCCAGCAGCTTAGAGGTGCAGGGTATGTTCTTC
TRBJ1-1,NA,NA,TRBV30,CAWKIQALNTEAFF,TGTGCCTGGAAAATACAGGCATTAAACACTGAAGCTTTCTTT
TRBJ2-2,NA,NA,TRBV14,CASSQDSFANTGELFF,TGTGCCAGCAGCCAGGACAGCTTTGCGAACACCGGGGAGCTGTTTTTT
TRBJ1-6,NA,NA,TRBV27,CASSYGYSPLHF,TGTGCCAGCAGTTACGGGTATTCACCCCTCCACTTT
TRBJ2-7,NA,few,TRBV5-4,CASSPDLDYEQYF,TGTGCCAGCAGCCCCGACTTAGACTACGAGCAGTACTTC
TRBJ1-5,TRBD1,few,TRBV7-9,CSSSSEGAIVWNQPQHF,TGTTCCAGCAGCTCCGAGGGGGCGATAGTTTGGAATCAGCCCCAGCATTTT
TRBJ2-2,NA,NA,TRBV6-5,CASSSQGKVRELFF,TGTGCCAGCAGTTCCCAGGGAAAAGTAAGGGAGCTGTTTTTT